This T cell receptor beta chain was identified in a study of blood T cell repertoires in COVID-19. In the authors' methods: Amplified reference gene primers provided the basis for estimating nucleated cell counts. Measured with immunoSEQ multiplex PCR; TCRdb has only the in-frame clones, and not every one. The DNA gave D and trimming, while V, J and clone size come from that table. The sample lists around 19,000 clones, roughly 90% occurring once. The source is a woman aged 55-69 years with active COVID-19. Sequenced sample: peripheral blood.

The CDR3 loop reads CASNSLGEGVNQPQHF. As DNA, the CDR3 is TGTGCCAGCAACTCTTTGGGGGAGGGGGTAAATCAGCCCCAGCATTTT. The V gene is TRBV27, the J gene TRBJ1-5; maybe TRBD1 (6 bases). The CDR3 consists of 16 residues. Germline lookup yields CDR1 MNHEY and CDR2 SMNVEV (reference sequence). V lost 7 bases to trimming and J lost 4 bases, with 20 bases between them.